Listed here is a single TCR beta chain. These data come from a study of cytomegalovirus exposure and HLA in healthy donors. PCR amplification relied on 60 Vbeta primers (plus 13 Jbeta primers). TCRdb keeps only in-frame clones here, not all; method: immunoSEQ multiplex PCR. The top ten clones hold 0.77% of a sample with about 160,000 clones, approximately 80% of them seen once. This CDR3 has 15 residues. Trimming shortened V by 8 bases and J by 4 bases, and 20 bases separated the two germline ends. The V gene's germline CDR1 is SGHTA and CDR2 FQGNSA. Donors showed nominal health when sampled, although they likely had unrecorded immune exposures.

This sequence joins TRBV7-2 and TRBJ1-1; possibly TRBD1 for D (6 bases). This sequence was found in a woman younger than 35 in good health and CMV-seronegative. Source material: PBMCs. CDR3 sequence reads: CASLPRGGARTEAFF. The CDR3 DNA reads as TGTGCCAGCTTACCTCGGGGGGGGGCGCGCACTGAAGCTTTCTTT.